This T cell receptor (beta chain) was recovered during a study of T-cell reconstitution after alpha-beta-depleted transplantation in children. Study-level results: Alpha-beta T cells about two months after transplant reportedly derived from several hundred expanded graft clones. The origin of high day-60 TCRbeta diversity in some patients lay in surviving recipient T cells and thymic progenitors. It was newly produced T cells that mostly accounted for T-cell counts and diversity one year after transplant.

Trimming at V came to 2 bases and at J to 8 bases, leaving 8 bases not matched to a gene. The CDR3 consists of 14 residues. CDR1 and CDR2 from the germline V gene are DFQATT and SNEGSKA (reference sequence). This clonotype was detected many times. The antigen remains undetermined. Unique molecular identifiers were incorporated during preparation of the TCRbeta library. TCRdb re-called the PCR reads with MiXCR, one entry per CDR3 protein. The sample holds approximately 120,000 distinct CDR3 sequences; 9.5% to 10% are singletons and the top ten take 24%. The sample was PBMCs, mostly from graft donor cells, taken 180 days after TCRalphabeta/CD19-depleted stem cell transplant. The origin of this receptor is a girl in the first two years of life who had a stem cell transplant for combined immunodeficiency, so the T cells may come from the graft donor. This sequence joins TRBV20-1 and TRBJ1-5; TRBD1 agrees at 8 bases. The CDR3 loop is CSARSDRGGKPQHF. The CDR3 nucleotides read TGCAGTGCTAGATCTGACAGGGGCGGAAAGCCCCAGCATTTT.